This T cell receptor beta chain originates from a study of blood T cell repertoires in COVID-19. On the study more broadly: The origin of the acute and convalescent COVID-19 samples was the United States, Italy and Spain.

One Seattle source followed patients from active infection through their disease course. In the study's own analysis: Amplification with reference gene primers provided the estimates of nucleated cell counts. Only in-frame clones appear in the TCRdb table, and some are missing; sequencing was by immunoSEQ multiplex PCR. V, J and clone size are taken as reported in that table, and D and trimming were inferred from the DNA itself. This sample has about 64,000 clones, with 88% found just once. This clone was observed a few times. This CDR3 has 15 amino acids. The V gene lost 7 bases and the J gene lost 4 bases, with 19 bases spanning the gap. CDR1 and CDR2 (germline): PRHDT, FYEKMQ (reference sequence).

The clonotype originates from a woman in her sixties or seventies with COVID-19, enrolled during active disease. Sample: peripheral blood. The chain has TRBV13 and TRBJ1-2, with D possibly being TRBD1 (5 bases). CDR3 sequence: CASILRDFSLYGYTF. The CDR3 nucleotides read TGTGCCAGCATCCTCCGGGACTTCTCCCTCTATGGCTACACCTTC.